This T cell receptor beta chain was obtained from a study of PD-L1 blockade in urothelial cancer. The overall study: Every 3 weeks, patients received intravenous atezolizumab 1,200 mg, beginning 2014. Prior exposure to chemotherapy in patients amounted to 0 to 3 regimens received. Notes on the study in general: Lower pretreatment blood TCR clonality, under the median, predicted better survival, researchers reported.

Sequencing was performed with immunoSEQ multiplex PCR; in TCRdb, only in-frame clones are kept and a portion is missing. The table shows fewer than 35,000 clones, with over 80% occurring only once. Turning to this clone: Its target is unknown.

The clonotype comes from a man in his fifties or sixties with urothelial cancer. Material: PBMCs, obtained around atezolizumab (anti-PD-L1) treatment.

The CDR3 spells CASSPPSGTENEQFF. CDR3 nucleotide sequence: TGTGCCAGCTCACCACCTAGCGGGACCGAAAATGAGCAGTTCTTC. The chain is built from TRBV18 and TRBJ2-1, with 8 bases aligning to TRBD2. Germline values: CDR1 KGHSH, CDR2 LQKENI. CDR3 length: 15 residues. Losses at the gene ends were 0 bases for V and 7 bases for J; bases not matched to a gene: 5. The full variable domain, in which reference TRBV18 and TRBJ2-1 provide the parts outside the CDR3, is NAGVMQNPRHLVRRRGQEARLRCSPMKGHSHVYWYRQLPEEGLKFMVYLQKENIIDESGMPKERFSAEFPKEGPSILRIQQVVRGDSAAYFCASSPPSGTENEQFFGPGTRLTVL.